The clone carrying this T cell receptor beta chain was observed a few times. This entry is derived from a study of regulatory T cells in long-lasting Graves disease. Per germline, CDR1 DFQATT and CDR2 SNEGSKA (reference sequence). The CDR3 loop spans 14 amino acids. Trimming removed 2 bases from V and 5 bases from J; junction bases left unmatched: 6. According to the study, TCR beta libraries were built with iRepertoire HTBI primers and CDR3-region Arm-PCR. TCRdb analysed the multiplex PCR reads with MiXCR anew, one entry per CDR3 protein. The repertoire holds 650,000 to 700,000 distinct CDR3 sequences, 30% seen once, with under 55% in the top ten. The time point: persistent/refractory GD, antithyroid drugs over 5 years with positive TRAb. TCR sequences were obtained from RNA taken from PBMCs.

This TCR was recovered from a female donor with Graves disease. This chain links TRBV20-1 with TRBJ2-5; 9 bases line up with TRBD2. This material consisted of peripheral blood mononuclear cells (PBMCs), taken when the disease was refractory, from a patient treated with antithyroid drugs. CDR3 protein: CSARPSGNAETQYF. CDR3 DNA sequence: TGCAGTGCTAGACCTAGCGGGAACGCGGAGACCCAGTACTTC.